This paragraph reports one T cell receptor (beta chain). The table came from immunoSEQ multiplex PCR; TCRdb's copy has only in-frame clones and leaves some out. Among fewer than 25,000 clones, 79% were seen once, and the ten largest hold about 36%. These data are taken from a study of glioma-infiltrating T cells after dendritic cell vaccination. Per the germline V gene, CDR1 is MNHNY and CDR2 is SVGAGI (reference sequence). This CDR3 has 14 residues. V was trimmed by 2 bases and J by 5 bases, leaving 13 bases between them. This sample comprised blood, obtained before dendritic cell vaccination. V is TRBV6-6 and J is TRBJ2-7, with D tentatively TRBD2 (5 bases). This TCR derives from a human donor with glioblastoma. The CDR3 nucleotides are TGTGCCAGCAGTTACAGAGGGAATCCCGACGAGCAGTACTTC. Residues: CASSYRGNPDEQYF.